Reported below is one T cell receptor beta chain. The antigen is unknown. The source of the sample is a study of cytomegalovirus exposure and HLA in healthy donors. Study-level points and caveats: An analysis was carried out at a later point. It showed that HLA-associated TCR beta chains were more clonally expanded than equally common non-associated chains.

This CDR3 contains 13 residues. Looked up from germline, CDR1 is MRHNA and CDR2 is SNTAGT. V shed 2 bases, J shed 4 bases, and the junction held 1 base outside the gene matches. The primer mix had 60 Vbeta and 13 Jbeta primers. Original data processing: Later reanalysis found 75 million to 95 million unique TCR beta chains, some 10 million of them shared. TCRdb's table, derived via immunoSEQ multiplex PCR, lists solely in-frame clones and lacks some. V, J and clone size are those of that table, while D and trimming were read from the DNA. This sample's clone table lists about 150,000 clones. The chain recombines TRBV6-4 with TRBJ1-2; 7 bases agree with TRBD1. This clonotype was obtained from a man aged 25-45 years in good health and CMV-seronegative. The sequencing input was PBMCs. The CDR3 here is CASSDRDSYGYTF. The DNA of the CDR3 is TGTGCCAGCAGTGACAGGGACAGCTATGGCTACACCTTC.